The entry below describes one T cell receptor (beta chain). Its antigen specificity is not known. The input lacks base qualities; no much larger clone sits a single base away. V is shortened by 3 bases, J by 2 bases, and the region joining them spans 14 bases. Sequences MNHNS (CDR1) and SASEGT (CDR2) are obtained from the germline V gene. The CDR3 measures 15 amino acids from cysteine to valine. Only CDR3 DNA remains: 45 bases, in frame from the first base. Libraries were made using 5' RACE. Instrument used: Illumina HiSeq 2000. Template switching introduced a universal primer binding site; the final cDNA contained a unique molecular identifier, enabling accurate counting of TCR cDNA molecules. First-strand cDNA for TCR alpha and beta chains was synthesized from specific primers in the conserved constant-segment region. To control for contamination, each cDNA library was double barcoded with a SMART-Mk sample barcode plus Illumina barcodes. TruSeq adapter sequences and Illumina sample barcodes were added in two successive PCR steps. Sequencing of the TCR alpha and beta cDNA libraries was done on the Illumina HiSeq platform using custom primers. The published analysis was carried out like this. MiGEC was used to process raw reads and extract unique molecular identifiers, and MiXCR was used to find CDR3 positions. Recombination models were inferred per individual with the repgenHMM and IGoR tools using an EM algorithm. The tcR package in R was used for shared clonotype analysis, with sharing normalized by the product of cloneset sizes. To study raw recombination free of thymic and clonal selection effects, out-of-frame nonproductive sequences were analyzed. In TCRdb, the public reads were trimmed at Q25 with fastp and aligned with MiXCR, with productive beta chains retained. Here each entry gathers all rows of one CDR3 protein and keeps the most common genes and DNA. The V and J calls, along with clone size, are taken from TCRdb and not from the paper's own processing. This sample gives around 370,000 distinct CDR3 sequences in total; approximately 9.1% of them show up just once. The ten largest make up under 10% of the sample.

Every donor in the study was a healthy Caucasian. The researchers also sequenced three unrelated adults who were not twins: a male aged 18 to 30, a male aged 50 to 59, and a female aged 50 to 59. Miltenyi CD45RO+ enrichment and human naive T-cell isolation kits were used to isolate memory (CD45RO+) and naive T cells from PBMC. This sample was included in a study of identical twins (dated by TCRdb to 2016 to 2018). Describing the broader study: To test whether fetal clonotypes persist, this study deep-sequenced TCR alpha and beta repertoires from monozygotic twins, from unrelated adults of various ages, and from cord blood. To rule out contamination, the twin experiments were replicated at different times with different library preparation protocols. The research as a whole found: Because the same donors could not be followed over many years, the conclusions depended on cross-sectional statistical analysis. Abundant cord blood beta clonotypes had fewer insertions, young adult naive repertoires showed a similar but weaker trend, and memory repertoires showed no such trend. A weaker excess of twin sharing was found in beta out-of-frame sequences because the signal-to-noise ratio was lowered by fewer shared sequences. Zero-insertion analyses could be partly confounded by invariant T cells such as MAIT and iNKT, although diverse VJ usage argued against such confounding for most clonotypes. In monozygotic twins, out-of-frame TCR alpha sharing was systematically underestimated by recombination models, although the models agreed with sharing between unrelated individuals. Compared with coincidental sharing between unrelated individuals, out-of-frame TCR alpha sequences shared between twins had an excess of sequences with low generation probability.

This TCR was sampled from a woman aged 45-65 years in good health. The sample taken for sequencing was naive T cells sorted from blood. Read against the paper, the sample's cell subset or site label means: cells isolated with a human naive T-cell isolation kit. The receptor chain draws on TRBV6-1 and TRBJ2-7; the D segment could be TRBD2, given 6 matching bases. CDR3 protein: CASSERDGPPYEQYV. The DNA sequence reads TGTGCCAGCAGTGAGCGGGACGGACCCCCCTACGAGCAGTACGTC.